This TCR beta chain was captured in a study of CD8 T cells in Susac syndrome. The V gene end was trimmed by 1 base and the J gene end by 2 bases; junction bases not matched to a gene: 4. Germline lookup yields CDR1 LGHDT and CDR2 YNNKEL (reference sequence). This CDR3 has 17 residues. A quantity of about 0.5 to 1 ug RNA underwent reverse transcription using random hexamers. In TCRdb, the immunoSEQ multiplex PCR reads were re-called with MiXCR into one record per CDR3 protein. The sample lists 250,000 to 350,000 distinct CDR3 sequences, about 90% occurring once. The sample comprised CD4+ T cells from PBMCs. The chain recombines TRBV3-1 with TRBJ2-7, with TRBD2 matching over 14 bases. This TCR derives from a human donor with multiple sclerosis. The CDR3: CASSQGLAGGDTYEQYF. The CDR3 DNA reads TGTGCCAGCAGCCAAGGACTAGCGGGGGGGGATACCTACGAGCAGTACTTC.